These T cell receptor beta chains were read from a single sample in a study of blood T cell repertoires in COVID-19. Generated by immunoSEQ multiplex PCR, the TCRdb table keeps only in-frame clones and is missing some. The repertoire includes about 310,000 clones, about nine tenths of them detected once, and approximately 9% sits in the top ten. The specimen was PBMCs or T cells enriched from blood (not recorded which). The receptors shown here come from a woman younger than 30 who had recovered from COVID-19. CDR3s include the opening cysteine and the closing phenylalanine or tryptophan. The D gene is left open where the match is weak. A clone size is listed for some rows: how often the clone was seen (once, few, many), or a class if it is expanded.

v_gene	d_gene	j_gene	abundance	CDR3aa	CDR3nt
TRBV9	TRBD1	TRBJ1-2	.	CASRGQGDLNYGYTF	TGTGCCAGCCGGGGACAGGGAGACCTTAACTATGGCTACACCTTC
TRBV7-9	.	TRBJ2-1	.	CASSLVLASYNEQFF	TGTGCCAGCAGCTTAGTACTAGCCAGTTACAATGAGCAGTTCTTC
TRBV15	.	TRBJ2-3	.	CATSRGTENTQYF	TGTGCCACCAGCAGAGGGACAGAGAATACGCAGTATTTT
TRBV6-4	.	TRBJ2-1	once	CASSDSFRQAYNEQFF	TGTGCCAGCAGTGACTCTTTTCGGCAGGCCTACAATGAGCAGTTCTTC
TRBV6-6	TRBD1	TRBJ1-1	.	CASSTGRTGVLGFF	TGTGCCAGCAGTACTGGCCGGACAGGGGTGTTGGGTTTCTTT
TRBV3-1/TRBV3-2	.	TRBJ1-2	.	CASSQFDTHTGNYGYTF	TGTGCCAGCAGCCAGTTCGACACACACACCGGAAACTATGGCTACACCTTC
TRBV25-1	.	TRBJ2-1	.	CASSPGTGFNEQFF	TGTGCCAGCAGTCCCGGGACTGGCTTCAATGAGCAGTTCTTC
TRBV7-3	TRBD1	TRBJ2-7	.	CASSLTGTGVVHEQYF	TGTGCCAGCAGCTTAACGGGGACAGGGGTCGTCCACGAGCAGTACTTC
TRBV5-1	TRBD1	TRBJ1-1	.	CASSQDRGLTEAFF	TGCGCCAGCAGCCAGGACAGGGGGCTCACTGAAGCTTTCTTT
TRBV9	TRBD1	TRBJ2-1	.	CASSVPSAGGDYNEQFF	TGTGCCAGCAGCGTACCGTCCGCAGGGGGAGACTACAATGAGCAGTTCTTC
TRBV7-2	TRBD1	TRBJ2-4	.	CASSSRTGGPKNIQYF	TGTGCCAGCAGCTCACGGACAGGGGGGCCCAAAAACATTCAGTACTTC
TRBV28	.	TRBJ1-2	.	CASSTDYYGYTF	TGTGCCAGCAGTACAGATTACTATGGCTACACCTTC
TRBV5-1	TRBD2	TRBJ2-7	.	CASSLGLAGERSYEQYF	TGCGCCAGCAGCTTGGGACTAGCGGGAGAGCGCTCCTACGAGCAGTACTTC
TRBV27	TRBD1	TRBJ1-1	.	CASSFNRGATEAFF	TGTGCCAGCAGTTTCAACAGGGGTGCCACTGAAGCTTTCTTT
TRBV6-5	TRBD2	TRBJ2-3	.	CASSYSPSGGNTQYF	TGTGCCAGCAGTTATTCCCCTAGCGGGGGGAATACGCAGTATTTT